This T cell receptor beta chain was obtained from a study of OX40 agonist ivuxolimab in advanced cancers. Turning to the study itself: Patients received intravenous ivuxolimab every 2 weeks at 0.01 to 10 mg/kg.

The CDR3 runs to 15 residues. J was trimmed by 2 bases and V by 6 bases; bases with no gene match: 5. CDR1 is MDHEN and CDR2 is SYDVKM in the germline V gene. The protocol was immunoSEQ multiplex PCR, while the TCRdb copy is restricted to in-frame clones and leaves out a portion. This sample has about 80,000 clones, with around 90% found just once. Source: CD4+ or CD8+ T cells sorted from blood, taken in a trial of the OX40 agonist ivuxolimab. The chain has TRBV28 and TRBJ2-5, with 11 positions matching TRBD2. This TCR came from an adult with an advanced solid tumor such as melanoma, head and neck, liver or kidney cancer. CDR3 in amino acids: CASSSGTSGQETQYF. The CDR3 DNA is TGTGCCAGCAGCTCTGGGACTAGCGGTCAAGAGACCCAGTACTTC.